One and the same sample provided the 5 T cell receptor beta chains below, sequenced in a study of blood T cell repertoires in COVID-19. Sequenced by immunoSEQ multiplex PCR; TCRdb stores in-frame clones only, minus some. The sample includes 60,000 to 75,000 clones, 70% to 90% seen only once; the top ten take around 3.7%. The sample was peripheral blood. These receptors all come from a woman in her fifties or sixties with COVID-19, enrolled during active disease.

This clone showed up just a few times. J is TRBJ2-7 and V is TRBV9; D is ambiguous. The CDR3 has 12 residues. Germline V lookup: CDR1 SGDLS, CDR2 YYNGEE. Trimming removed 3 bases at V and 5 bases at J, with 9 bases between. The CDR3 here is CASSAPLDEQYF. The DNA of the CDR3 is TGTGCCAGCAGCGCCCCCCTTGACGAGCAGTACTTC.

This sequence joins TRBV18 and TRBJ2-3, with 8 bases fitting TRBD2. The V and J ends lost 3 bases and 2 bases, in that order; junction bases with no gene match: 7. CDR1 is KGHSH, CDR2 LQKENI, per germline. This CDR3 is 16 amino acids long. For the CDR3, the DNA is TGTGCCAGCTCACCCTTAGCGGGACGGAACACAGATACGCAGTATTTT. It encodes CASSPLAGRNTDTQYF.

This chain uses TRBV9 with TRBJ2-2; 10 bases fit TRBD2. CDR3 length: 14 amino acids. The V gene end was trimmed by 2 bases and the J gene end by 8 bases; junction bases not matched to a gene: 3. CDR1 and CDR2 from the germline V gene are SGDLS and YYNGEE. The chain's CDR3 is CASSVLLAGGELFF. CDR3 bases: TGTGCCAGCAGCGTCCTACTAGCGGGGGGGGAGCTGTTTTTT.

The chain recombines TRBV6-6 with TRBJ2-7; 10 bases align to TRBD2. The CDR3 extends over 15 amino acids. Losses at the gene ends were 6 bases for V and 5 bases for J; bases not matched to a gene: 10. Germline V gene data show CDR1 as MNHNY and CDR2 as SVGAGI (reference sequence). The CDR3 nucleotides read TGTGCCAGCAGCTCCTCTAGCGGGAGAGCAAACGAGCAGTACTTC. Translated: CASSSSSGRANEQYF.

The rearrangement links TRBV5-1 to TRBJ1-6, with 9 bases matching TRBD1. Trimming took 6 bases from V and 7 from J; bases not matched to a gene: 5. Germline lookup yields CDR1 SGHRS and CDR2 YFSETQ. The CDR3 contains 14 residues. The CDR3 nucleotides are TGCGCCAGCACGGGGACAGGGCCCAATTCACCCCTCCACTTT. Amino acids: CASTGTGPNSPLHF. Using reference TRBV5-1 and TRBJ1-6 for the parts outside the CDR3, the full variable domain is KAGVTQTPRYLIKTRGQQVTLSCSPISGHRSVSWYQQTPGQGLQFLFEYFSETQRNKGNFPGRFSGRQFSNSRSEMNVSTLELGDSALYLCASTGTGPNSPLHFGNGTRLTVT.